These 23 T cell receptor delta chains were sequenced from one sample in a study of delta chains in infants with herpesvirus infections. Gamma-chain- and delta-chain-specific primers converted PBMC RNA into TCR cDNA. TCRdb redid clone calling on the RT-PCR reads using CATT. The sample comprises more than 850 delta-chain clones, over 30% of which are singletons, and approximately 14% rests with the top ten. The material sequenced was peripheral blood, taken at time point 1 of longitudinal follow-up. The receptors originated from a human donor who was a Ugandan infant, either HIV-exposed or HIV-unexposed (not recorded which).

With respect to this clone: A much larger clonotype is one base distant, so this may be a read error. V and J are TRDV2 and TRDJ3, with TRDD3 identical over 8 bases. The V gene's germline CDR1 is GEAIGNYY and CDR2 EKD. The CDR3 consists of 20 residues. Trimming took 0 bases from V and 0 from J; bases not matched to a gene: 9. CDR3 residues: CACDTGNWGPNSWDTRQMFF. The CDR3 DNA sequence: TGTGCCTGTGACACCGGGAACTGGGGGCCCAACTCCTGGGACACCCGACAGATGTTTTTC.

In its sample, this clone ranks as medium-sized (0.01 to 0.1%). V and J are TRDV1 and TRDJ1; TRDD3 matches at 9 bases. Germline V gene data show CDR1 as TSWWSYY and CDR2 as QGS. CDR3 length: 18 residues. The ends lost 2 bases at V and 0 bases at J; junction bases unmatched: 10. DNA for the CDR3: TGTGCTCTTGGGGAAACGACTGGGGGACCCTTTCACACCGATAAACTCATCTTT. Protein product: CALGETTGGPFHTDKLIF.

In this sample, this clone is medium-sized (0.01 to 0.1%). This rearrangement joins TRDV1 to TRDJ1; 12 bases are shared with TRDD3. Germline V gene sequence: CDR1 TSWWSYY, CDR2 QGS. V was pared by 0 bases and J by 1 base, with 24 bases of the junction left unmatched. This CDR3 is built from 24 residues. The CDR3 DNA follows: TGTGCTCTTGGGGAACTAGTTATCTACCCTTTTACTGGGGGATACTCGGGGCTCACCGATAAACTCATCTTT. It translates to CALGELVIYPFTGGYSGLTDKLIF.

The V gene went uncalled, while the J gene is TRDJ3; the D call in the table, TRDD3, was not verified against the DNA. The CDR3 loop spans 22 amino acids. The CDR3 loop is CATWDLCTGGYSSSWDTRQMFF. As DNA, the CDR3 is TGTGCCACCTGGGACCTTTGTACTGGGGGATATTCCAGCTCCTGGGACACCCGACAGATGTTTTTC.

Comments on this clone: A read error is likely here: a far larger clone is one base away. The chain employs TRDV2 and TRDJ2; TRDD3 matches 9 bases. The CDR3 covers 16 residues. The trim removed 4 bases at V and 12 bases at J, leaving 17 bases unmatched. CDR1 and CDR2 (germline): GEAIGNYY, EKD. CDR3 nucleotide sequence: TGTGCCTGTGAGCCGTACTGGGGGAGTTATACCGATAAACTCTTCTTT. Translation: CACEPYWGSYTDKLFF.

Turning to this clone: A much larger clone differs by one base, so this may be a read error. This sequence joins TRDV2 and TRDJ3; D gene unclear. CDR1 GEAIGNYY and CDR2 EKD come from the germline V gene. Trimming stripped 6 bases from V and 2 bases from J, with 22 bases between. The CDR3 extends over 19 amino acids. CDR3 in amino acids: CACNSGVRSRAWDTRQMFF. The CDR3 DNA is TGTGCCTGTAACTCCGGGGTGAGGAGCCGCGCCTGGGACACCCGACAGATGTTTTTC.

This clone occurred a few times. A far larger clone is just one base off, so this is likely a read error. The V call is TRDV2, the J call TRDJ1, with 7 bases identical to TRDD3. The CDR3 covers 13 residues. V dropped 3 bases and J dropped 2; count of bases not matched to a gene: 2. CDR1 GEAIGNYY and CDR2 EKD come from the germline V gene. The CDR3 region has the DNA TGTGCCTGTGACGCCTGGGGGACCGATAAACTCATCTTT. Translation gives CACDAWGTDKLIF.

This clone was seen only once. The gene calls are TRDV1 and TRDJ1, with 12 bases aligning to TRDD3. CDR1 and CDR2 (germline): TSWWSYY, QGS. J lost 4 bases, V lost 5 bases, and 32 bases had no gene match. The CDR3 totals 24 residues. The CDR3 region has the DNA TGTGCTCTTGGGATTCTTTTCCTACTTGGGGCCCTGGGGGATACGCGTATGAGGCGCGATAAACTCATCTTT. Translated: CALGILFLLGALGDTRMRRDKLIF.

A remark on this clone: This may arise from a read error, as a much more abundant clone is one base away. The J gene is TRDJ1, the V gene TRDV1, with TRDD3 matching over 12 bases. The ends lost 2 bases at V and 0 bases at J; junction bases unmatched: 19. The length of the CDR3 is 22 residues. Germline V gene lookup returns CDR1 TSWWSYY and CDR2 QGS. The CDR3 is CALGESGLSSWGIRHHTDKLIF. In DNA, the CDR3 is TGTGCTCTTGGGGAATCGGGGCTTTCCAGCTGGGGGATACGCCACCACACCGATAAACTCATCTTT.

This clone is termed medium-sized. The genes are TRDV2 and TRDJ1; 8 bases align to TRDD3. The CDR3 contains 16 residues. The V gene's germline CDR1 is GEAIGNYY and CDR2 EKD. With V trimmed by 0 bases and J by 0 bases, 5 bases remained unmatched. CDR3 sequence reads: CACDTLGEFYTDKLIF. The DNA of the CDR3 is TGTGCCTGTGACACCCTGGGGGAATTTTACACCGATAAACTCATCTTT.

On this clone itself: A far larger clone differs by one base, so this is likely a read error. Different DNA sequences within this sample yield the same CDR3. This rearrangement joins TRDV2 to TRDJ3; TRDD3 matches 13 bases. The germline gives CDR1 GEAIGNYY, CDR2 EKD. The CDR3 contains 19 residues. In DNA, the CDR3 is TGTGCCTGTGACTCCCTACTGGGGGATACGGGCTGGGACACCCGACAGATGTTTTTT. Its protein is CACDSLLGDTGWDTRQMFF.

Worth noting for this clone: A single base is all that separates this from a far larger clone, so a read error is likely. Other DNA sequences within the sample encode an identical CDR3. This chain uses TRDV2 with TRDJ3; 11 bases map to TRDD3. The trim removed 0 bases at V and 2 bases at J, leaving 8 bases unmatched. Germline CDR1 is GEAIGNYY and CDR2 is EKD. This CDR3 has 20 amino acids. The CDR3 sequence is CACDTGWGIRGTWDTRQMFF. DNA for the CDR3: TGTGCCTGTGACACCGGTTGGGGGATACGCGGAACCTGGGACACCCGACAGATGTTTTTC.

This clone is medium-sized (0.01 to 0.1%) in the sample. The V and J genes are TRDV1 and TRDJ1, with 12 positions matching TRDD3. Germline lookup yields CDR1 TSWWSYY and CDR2 QGS. V lost 5 bases to trimming and J lost 10 bases; unmatched junction nucleotides: 38. This CDR3 region has 24 residues. CDR3 nucleotide sequence: TGTGCTCTTGGGAACAGGGACAATAGACTGTACTGGGGGATACCGTCCACCCTCCTAACTAGACTCATCTTT. It specifies CALGNRDNRLYWGIPSTLLTRLIF.

This clone counts as large. The chain links TRAV38-2/DV8 to TRDJ3, with TRDD3 matching 12 bases. The germline gives CDR1 TSESDYY, CDR2 QEAYKQQN. The CDR3 has 26 residues. V trimming: 0 bases; J trimming: 0 bases; junction bases outside the gene matches: 22. The CDR3 sequence: CAYRSATLSYWGIPPQSSWDTRQMFF. CDR3 nucleotides: TGTGCTTATAGGAGCGCGACCCTTTCTTACTGGGGGATACCCCCACAAAGCTCCTGGGACACCCGACAGATGTTTTTC.

By share, this clone counts as large. The CDR3 spells CACDTGDTFTWDTRQMFF. The CDR3 DNA reads TGTGCCTGTGACACCGGGGATACGTTTACCTGGGACACCCGACAGATGTTTTTC. V gene TRDV2 combines with J gene TRDJ3, with 9 bases identical to TRDD3. V shed 0 bases, J shed 2 bases, and the junction held 4 bases outside the gene matches. Germline loops: CDR1 GEAIGNYY, CDR2 EKD. This CDR3 region has 18 residues.

About this clone itself: With a much larger clone just one base away, this may be a read error. The chain recombines TRAV36/DV7 with TRDJ1, with TRDD3 matching 10 bases. The CDR3 is made up of 16 amino acids. CDR1 and CDR2 (germline): VTNFRS, LTSSGIE (reference sequence). As DNA, the CDR3 is TGTGCTGTTCGACGACTGGGGGATGGGCCTACCGATAAACTCACCTTT. Translation: CAVRRLGDGPTDKLTF.

With respect to this clone: A much larger clone differs from this one at a single base, so this may be a read error. The same CDR3 arises from other DNA sequences in this sample as well. The rearrangement joins TRDV1 to TRDJ3; 12 bases fit TRDD3. V lost 2 bases to trimming and J lost 4 bases; unmatched junction nucleotides: 24. The CDR3 totals 25 residues. Germline lookup yields CDR1 TSWWSYY and CDR2 QGS. CDR3 sequence (DNA): TGTGCTCTTGGGGAAATTCCCCCTTCCCACCACTGGGGGATACCTCTCTCTTGGGACACCCGACAGATGTTTTTC. This gives the protein CALGEIPPSHHWGIPLSWDTRQMFF.

This clone occurred once. It differs at one base from a far larger clone, so likely a read error. This sample also contains other DNA sequences that code for the same CDR3. This chain links TRDV1 with TRDJ1, with 11 positions matching TRDD3. The germline CDR1 and CDR2 sequences are TSWWSYY and QGS. Germline trimming cut 0 bases from V and 5 bases from J; bases unmatched to any gene: 23. CDR3 length: 22 amino acids. The CDR3 coding sequence is TGTGCTCTTGGGGAACTGCGTTTCCGGGACTGGGGGATATGCGGAGGCACTGATAAACTCATCTTT. Protein: CALGELRFRDWGICGGTDKLIF.

This clone is labeled as large. V usage is TRDV2 and J usage is TRDJ1; a weak D match, TRDD3 (6 bases). The V end was cut by 3 bases, the J end by 0 bases, with 10 bases between. The CDR3 totals 14 residues. CDR1 and CDR2 from the germline V gene are GEAIGNYY and EKD. The DNA for the CDR3 is TGTGCCTGTGACGAGATGGGGGACACCGATAAACTCATCTTT. This translates into CACDEMGDTDKLIF.

This clone qualifies as large. The chain joins TRDV1 to TRDJ2, with D perhaps TRDD3 (7 bases). V lost 0 bases and J 6 bases, leaving 20 bases between the germline ends. Per the germline V gene, CDR1 is TSWWSYY and CDR2 is QGS. The CDR3 loop spans 18 amino acids. The CDR3 nucleotides read TGTGCTCTTGGGGAACTTCCTACGACTGGGGATAGGGCAGCACAACTCTTCTTT. This translates into CALGELPTTGDRAAQLFF.

Note on this clone: A read error likely explains this, since a far larger clone differs by one base. The same CDR3 also results from other DNA sequences found in this sample. The genes are TRDV1 and TRDJ1; 9 nucleotides agree with TRDD3. CDR1 is TSWWSYY, CDR2 QGS, per germline. The CDR3 runs 16 residues. CDR3 sequence: CALGGILPLYTDKLIF. The DNA of the CDR3 is TGTGCTCTCGGGGGGATACTCCCCTTGTACACCGATAAACTCATCTTT.

With respect to this clone: A far larger clone is one base from this, pointing to a likely read error. CDR3 residues: CACDTVGGDTSAKLFF. CDR3 coding DNA: TGTGCCTGTGACACCGTCGGGGGGGATACATCAGCAAAACTCTTCTTT. This rearrangement joins TRDV2 to TRDJ2; the match to TRDD3 covers 9 bases. The CDR3 has 16 amino acids. The germline V gene has CDR1 GEAIGNYY and CDR2 EKD.

On this clone itself: Only one base separates this from a far larger clonotype, so it likely reflects a read error. The chain combines TRDV1 with TRDJ1, with 11 bases fitting TRDD3. With V trimmed by 0 bases and J by 2 bases, 11 bases remained unmatched. This CDR3 is built from 19 residues. Germline V lookup: CDR1 TSWWSYY, CDR2 QGS. The CDR3 DNA reads TGTGCTCTTGGGGAACTGGGCTCCAACTGGGGGATAGGTACCGATAAACTCATCTTT. Translated, it gives CALGELGSNWGIGTDKLIF.